This T cell receptor (beta chain) was sequenced for a study of technical replicates of blood from a handful of donors. The CDR3 sequence is 12 residues long. Deletions cut 2 bases from V and 7 bases from J, with 7 bases between. CDR1 and CDR2 from the germline V gene are SEHNR and FQNEAQ (reference sequence). Clones were read by immunoSEQ multiplex PCR, and TCRdb kept only the in-frame ones, dropping some. The data contain just under 100,000 clones, 95% of them singletons. The source material was T cells isolated from PBMCs. V and J are TRBV7-9 and TRBJ2-3; no clear D gene. This receptor was taken from a human donor in good health. CDR3 sequence reads: CASSLIQYTQYF. CDR3 DNA: TGTGCCAGCAGCTTAATACAGTATACGCAGTATTTT.